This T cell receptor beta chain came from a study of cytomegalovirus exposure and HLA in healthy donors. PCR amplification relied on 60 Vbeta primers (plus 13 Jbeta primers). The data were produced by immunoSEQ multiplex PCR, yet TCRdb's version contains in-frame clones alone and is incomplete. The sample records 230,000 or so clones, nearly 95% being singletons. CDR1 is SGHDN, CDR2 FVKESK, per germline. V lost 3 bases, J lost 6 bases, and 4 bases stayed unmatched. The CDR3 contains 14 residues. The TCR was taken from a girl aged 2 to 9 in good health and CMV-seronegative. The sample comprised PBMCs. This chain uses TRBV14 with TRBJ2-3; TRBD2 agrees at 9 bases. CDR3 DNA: TGTGCCAGCAGCCATGCGGGGGGGCCGGATACGCAGTATTTT. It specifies CASSHAGGPDTQYF. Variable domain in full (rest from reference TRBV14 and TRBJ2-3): EAGVTQFPSHSVIEKGQTVTLRCDPISGHDNLYWYRRVMGKEIKFLLHFVKESKQDESGMPNNRFLAERTGGTYSTLKVQPAELEDSGVYFCASSHAGGPDTQYFGPGTRLTVL.